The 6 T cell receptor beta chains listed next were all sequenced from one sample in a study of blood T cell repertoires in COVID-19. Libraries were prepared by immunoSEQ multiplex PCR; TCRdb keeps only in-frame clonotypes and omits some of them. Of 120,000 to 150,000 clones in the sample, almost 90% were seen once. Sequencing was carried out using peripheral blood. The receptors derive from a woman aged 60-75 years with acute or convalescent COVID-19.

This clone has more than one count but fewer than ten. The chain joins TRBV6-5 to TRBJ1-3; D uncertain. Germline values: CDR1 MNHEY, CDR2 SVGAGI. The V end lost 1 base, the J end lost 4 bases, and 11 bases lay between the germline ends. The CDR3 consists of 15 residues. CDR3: CASSYYGRSGNTIYF. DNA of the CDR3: TGTGCCAGCAGTTACTACGGCAGGTCAGGAAACACCATATATTTT.

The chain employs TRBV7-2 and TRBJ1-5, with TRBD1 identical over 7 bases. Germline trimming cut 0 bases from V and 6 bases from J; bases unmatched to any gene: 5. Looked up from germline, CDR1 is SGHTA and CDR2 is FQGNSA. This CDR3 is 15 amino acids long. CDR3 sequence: CASSLAGGASQPQHF. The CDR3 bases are TGTGCCAGCAGCTTAGCAGGGGGCGCGAGTCAGCCCCAGCATTTT. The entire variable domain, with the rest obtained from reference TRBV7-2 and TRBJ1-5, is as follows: GAGVSQSPSNKVTEKGKDVELRCDPISGHTALYWYRQSLGQGLEFLIYFQGNSAPDKSGLPSDRFSAERTGGSVSTLTIQRTQQEDSAVYLCASSLAGGASQPQHFGDGTRLSIL.

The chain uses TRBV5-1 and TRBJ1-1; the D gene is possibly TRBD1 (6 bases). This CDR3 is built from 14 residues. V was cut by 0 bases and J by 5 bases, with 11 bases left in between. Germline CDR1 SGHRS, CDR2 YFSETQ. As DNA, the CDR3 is TGCGCCAGCAGCTTGGACAGGGTCCGGACTGAAGCTTTCTTT. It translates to CASSLDRVRTEAFF.

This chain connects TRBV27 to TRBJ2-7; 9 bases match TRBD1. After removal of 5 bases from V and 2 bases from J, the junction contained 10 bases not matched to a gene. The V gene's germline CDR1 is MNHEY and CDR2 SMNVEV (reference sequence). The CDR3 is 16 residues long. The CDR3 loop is CASSTSQGARPYEQYF. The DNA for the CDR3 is TGTGCCAGCAGTACCTCACAGGGGGCGCGTCCCTACGAGCAGTACTTC.

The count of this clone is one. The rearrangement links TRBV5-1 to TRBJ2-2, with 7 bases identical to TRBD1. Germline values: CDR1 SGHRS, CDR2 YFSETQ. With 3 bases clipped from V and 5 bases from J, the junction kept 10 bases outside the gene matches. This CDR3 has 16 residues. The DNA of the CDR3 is TGCGCCAGCAGCTCCGACGAGGGGGCTTGGACCGGGGAGCTGTTTTTT. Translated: CASSSDEGAWTGELFF.

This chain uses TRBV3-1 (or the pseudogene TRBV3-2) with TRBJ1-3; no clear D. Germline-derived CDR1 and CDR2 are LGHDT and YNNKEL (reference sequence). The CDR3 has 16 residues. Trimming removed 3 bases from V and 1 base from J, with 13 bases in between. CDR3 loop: CASSQSGIPSGNTIYF. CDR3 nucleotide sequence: TGTGCCAGCAGCCAGTCCGGGATCCCTTCTGGAAACACCATATATTTT.